This T cell receptor (beta chain) is drawn from a study of T cells after yellow fever vaccination. The wider study: Fractions low in cell number were prepared with SMART-Seq v4 Ultra Low Input. Study outcomes and limitations: Once the booster was given, most primary-vaccination clones reappeared, at about 97% for CD4 and approximately 88% for CD8.

This clonotype was detected only a few times. Its antigen remains unknown. Researchers made TCR cDNA using 5'RACE template switching, and this step added a universal primer site and UMIs. TCRdb used MiXCR to reprocess the 5' RACE reads, holding one entry per CDR3 protein. The sample lists 500,000 to 650,000 distinct CDR3 sequences; 9% to 15% were seen once. Losses at the gene ends were 4 bases for V and 1 base for J; bases not matched to a gene: 8. The CDR3 extends over 17 amino acids. CDR1 and CDR2 from the germline V gene are SGHDT and YYEEEE. The TCR was taken from a man aged 25 to 45 who received the YFV17D yellow fever vaccine. The sample in question was PBMCs, obtained on the day of the yellow fever booster vaccination. The chain joins TRBV5-6 to TRBJ2-2; 9 bases map to TRBD1. The DNA of the CDR3 is TGTGCCAGCAGCGATCCGGGACAGGGTTGGAACACCGGGGAGCTGTTTTTT. This encodes CASSDPGQGWNTGELFF.